The source of this TCR beta chain is a study of blood T cell repertoires in COVID-19. V was cut by 6 bases and J by 1 base, with 7 bases left in between. Germline values: CDR1 MNHEY, CDR2 SVGAGI. This CDR3 is built from 14 residues. Authors' analysis steps: Reference gene primer amplification gave estimated nucleated cell counts. Clones were sequenced by immunoSEQ multiplex PCR, and TCRdb holds only the in-frame ones, with some missing. The V and J calls and clone size were taken over from that table, and D and trimming were inferred from the DNA. The sample shows 300,000 to 400,000 clones, approximately 87% of them seen only once.

The clonotype comes from a woman in her forties or fifties with COVID-19, enrolled during active disease. V gene TRBV6-5 combines with J gene TRBJ2-6, with D possibly matching TRBD2 (6 bases). Sequencing was performed on peripheral blood. For the CDR3, the DNA is TGTGCCAGCAGGGGGGGTTCTGGGGCCAACGTCCTGACTTTC. Amino acids: CASRGGSGANVLTF.